This is a list of T cell receptor beta chains from one sample in a study of blood T cell repertoires in COVID-19. Repertoires were generated with immunoSEQ multiplex PCR, while TCRdb's copy carries only in-frame clones and drops some. The profile shows 180,000 or so clones, about three quarters of them singletons. Sequences were obtained from peripheral blood. All receptors derive from a woman of 80 years or more with COVID-19, enrolled during active disease. CDR3s include the opening cysteine and the closing phenylalanine or tryptophan. A D gene is named only where the DNA matches it firmly. Size values are once, few and many counts, or a class for expanded clones, and some rows have none.

D,J,V,size,DNA,CDR3
TRBD1,TRBJ2-3,TRBV7-3,NA,TGTGCCAGCAGCTTAGGGCAGGGGGTCACAGATACGCAGTATTTT,CASSLGQGVTDTQYF
NA,TRBJ2-4,TRBV5-1,NA,TGCGCCAGCAGCTTAAGTAGGGGAGCCAAAAACATTCAGTACTTC,CASSLSRGAKNIQYF
NA,TRBJ2-5,TRBV5-1,NA,TGCGCCAGCAGCTTGGATTGGGAGACTCCTCCAAGGACCCAGTACTTC,CASSLDWETPPRTQYF
NA,TRBJ2-2,TRBV11-2,NA,TGTGCCAGCAGCCTTCTGATAGCGCGGGCCACCGGGGAGCTGTTTTTT,CASSLLIARATGELFF
TRBD1,TRBJ2-7,TRBV28,NA,TGTGCCAGCAGCACCTCGACAGGGGCCTACGAGCAGTACTTC,CASSTSTGAYEQYF
TRBD2,TRBJ2-1,TRBV10-2,NA,TGCGCCAGCAGTGATCCCCTGCGCGGGGGGGACAATGAGCAGTTCTTC,CASSDPLRGGDNEQFF
NA,TRBJ1-5,TRBV7-9,NA,TGTGCCAGCAGCCGTGCGGGGGAGGGACAGCCCCAGCATTTT,CASSRAGEGQPQHF
NA,TRBJ2-7,TRBV2,NA,TGTGCCAGCAGTGAAGGCAGCTCCTACGAGCAGTACTTC,CASSEGSSYEQYF
TRBD2,TRBJ2-1,TRBV10-2,NA,TGCGCCAGCACAAGACTAGCGGGGGAGATATACAATGAGCAGTTCTTC,CASTRLAGEIYNEQFF
TRBD1,TRBJ2-7,TRBV2,NA,TGTGCCAGCTCCAGAGGACAGGGAGCCTACGAGCAGTACTTC,CASSRGQGAYEQYF
NA,TRBJ2-5,TRBV7-9,NA,TGTGCCAGCAGCTGGAGAGTGAAAGAGACCCAGTACTTC,CASSWRVKETQYF
NA,TRBJ1-4,TRBV19,NA,TGTGCCAGTAGTTTTACAGGGTCGGGGAATGAAAAACTGTTTTTT,CASSFTGSGNEKLFF
TRBD2,TRBJ2-1,TRBV4-2,NA,TGTGCCAGCAGCCAAGAACTAGCGCCATACAATGAGCAGTTCTTC,CASSQELAPYNEQFF
TRBD1,TRBJ1-6,TRBV7-2,NA,TGTGCCAGCAGCTCCCGGACAGGAGATAATTCACCCCTCCACTTT,CASSSRTGDNSPLHF
NA,TRBJ1-2,TRBV5-4,NA,NA,CACSAGQGSYTF
TRBD1,TRBJ1-1,TRBV12-3/TRBV12-4,NA,TGTGCCAGCAGTCGGACAGGGGTCACTGAAGCTTTCTTT,CASSRTGVTEAFF
NA,TRBJ1-3,TRBV29-1,NA,TGCAGCGCAAGGGGTACCTCTGGAAACACCATATATTTT,CSARGTSGNTIYF
TRBD2,TRBJ2-1,TRBV5-1,few,TGCGCCAGCAGCTTGGTTCCGGGACTACTCAATGAGCAGTTCTTC,CASSLVPGLLNEQFF
NA,TRBJ1-1,TRBV6-5,NA,TGTGCCAGCAGCCGAGGAAGAAACACTGAAGCTTTCTTT,CASSRGRNTEAFF
TRBD1,TRBJ2-7,TRBV2,NA,TGTGCCAGCAAGGGGACAGGGAGCTACGAGCAGTACTTC,CASKGTGSYEQYF
TRBD1,TRBJ2-5,TRBV15,NA,TGTGCCACCAGCAGAGAGACCGGACAGGCTAGGTTAAACGGGGAGACCCAGTACTTC,CATSRETGQARLNGETQYF
NA,TRBJ1-6,TRBV4-3,NA,TGCGCCAGCAGCCAAGAGGCAGGCTTAGATTCACCCCTCCACTTT,CASSQEAGLDSPLHF
NA,TRBJ1-4,TRBV11-2,NA,TGTGCCAGCAGCTTAGCTCAGGGTTTAGGTGAAAAACTGTTTTTT,CASSLAQGLGEKLFF
NA,TRBJ1-1,TRBV11-2,NA,TGTGCCAGCAGCTTAGCGGGACTCCTTAGTAGTGAAGCTTTCTTT,CASSLAGLLSSEAFF
NA,TRBJ2-5,TRBV4-3,NA,TGCGCCAGCAGCCAGGCTTCCGGGACATTCGAGACCCAGTACTTC,CASSQASGTFETQYF
TRBD1,TRBJ2-2,TRBV10-3,once,TGTGCCATCAGCCGACAGGGGGCGAACACCGGGGAGCTGTTTTTT,CAISRQGANTGELFF
NA,TRBJ2-7,TRBV2,NA,TGTGCCAGCAGTGCTACAGTGTACGAGCAGTACTTC,CASSATVYEQYF
NA,TRBJ2-1,TRBV6-5,NA,TGTGCCAGCTGGCTGAGGAATGAGCAGTTCTTC,CASWLRNEQFF
NA,TRBJ2-1,TRBV7-6,NA,TGTGCCAGCAGCCCGAACTGGCGGGACCACTCCTACAATGAGCAGTTCTTC,CASSPNWRDHSYNEQFF
NA,TRBJ2-1,TRBV3-1/TRBV3-2,NA,TGTGCCAGCAGCGAGAATTTCAATGAGCAGTTCTTC,CASSENFNEQFF
TRBD1,TRBJ2-2,TRBV19,NA,TGTGCCAGTAGTATGTGGACAGGTGCCTCCTCTTTCGCCGGGGAGCTGTTTTTT,CASSMWTGASSFAGELFF
NA,TRBJ1-1,TRBV7-2,NA,TGTGCCAGCAGCTCCTCCCTCGGGGGGGACACTGAAGCTTTCTTT,CASSSSLGGDTEAFF
TRBD2,TRBJ2-3,TRBV24-1,NA,TGTGCCACCAGTTCCAGCGGGAGGGCAGATACGCAGTATTTT,CATSSSGRADTQYF
NA,TRBJ2-3,TRBV7-3,once,TGTGCCAGCAGCTCCATTGCGCCGGATACGCAGTATTTT,CASSSIAPDTQYF
TRBD1,TRBJ1-5,TRBV2,few,TGTGCCAGCATGGGGACAGAGCCCCAGCATTTT,CASMGTEPQHF
TRBD1,TRBJ1-2,TRBV5-5,NA,TGTGCCAGCAGCCCCACAGGGGGCGGCGGCTATGGCTACACCTTC,CASSPTGGGGYGYTF
TRBD1,TRBJ1-5,TRBV18,NA,TGTGCCAGCTCACCCGGACAGGGGGCTCTGGTCCCGGGGCCCCAGCATTTT,CASSPGQGALVPGPQHF
TRBD1,TRBJ1-2,TRBV29-1,NA,TGCAGCGTCCAGGGGGGCATACTTTCTAACTATGGCTACACCTTC,CSVQGGILSNYGYTF
NA,TRBJ1-3,TRBV4-1,NA,TGCGCCAGCAGCCAAGTCCAGGACTTAGGAAACACCATATATTTT,CASSQVQDLGNTIYF
TRBD1,TRBJ2-5,TRBV7-8,NA,TGTGCCAGCAGAAATAGTTGGGGTCCAGGGGGCGCGGAGACCCAGTACTTC,CASRNSWGPGGAETQYF
NA,TRBJ2-1,TRBV13,NA,TGTGCCAGCAGCTCTGGACTGAACAATGAGCAGTTCTTC,CASSSGLNNEQFF
TRBD1,TRBJ1-1,TRBV19,NA,TGTGCCAGTCGGACAGGGCCATCGGGCACTGAAGCTTTCTTT,CASRTGPSGTEAFF
NA,TRBJ2-7,TRBV11-2,few,TGTGCCAGCAGCTCGCTACGGAAATTGAGGGAGCAGTACTTC,CASSSLRKLREQYF
TRBD1,TRBJ2-5,TRBV11-3,NA,TGTGCCAGCAGCCATCCCCCCGGGACAGACCAAGAGACCCAGTACTTC,CASSHPPGTDQETQYF
TRBD2,TRBJ2-5,TRBV6-2/TRBV6-3,NA,TGTGCCAGCAGCGGACTAGCGGGGGCAGAGACCCAGTACTTC,CASSGLAGAETQYF
NA,TRBJ2-7,TRBV21-1,NA,TGTGCCAGCAGCAATTGTCCAGACACCTCCTACGAGCAGTACTTC,CASSNCPDTSYEQYF
TRBD2,TRBJ2-2,TRBV19,NA,TGTGCCAGTAGTATAGTCCTACTAGCGGAAACCGGGGAGCTGTTTTTT,CASSIVLLAETGELFF
NA,TRBJ2-7,TRBV6-5,few,TGTGCCAGCAGTTCCATAGCTGGAAGCTCCTACGAGCAGTACTTC,CASSSIAGSSYEQYF
TRBD1,TRBJ1-2,TRBV19,NA,TGTGCCAGTAGTATAGGAGCAGGGGGCGCCCCAAATGGCTACACCTTC,CASSIGAGGAPNGYTF
TRBD2,TRBJ2-7,TRBV9,NA,TGTGCCAGCAGCGTAGAGCGGGGCGAGCAGTACTTC,CASSVERGEQYF
TRBD2,TRBJ2-1,TRBV6-1,NA,TGTGCCAGCAGTGTTAGCGGGGGGTACTTCCCCGGTGAGCAGTTCTTC,CASSVSGGYFPGEQFF
NA,TRBJ1-3,TRBV18,NA,TGTGCCAGCTCACCAATAAACTCTGGAAACACCATATATTTT,CASSPINSGNTIYF
TRBD1,TRBJ2-7,TRBV5-6,NA,TGTGCCAGCAGCGACACGGGACAGACCTTCTACGAGCAGTACTTC,CASSDTGQTFYEQYF
NA,TRBJ1-6,TRBV10-1,once,TGCGCCAGCAGCCGGAGGACGTGCTATAATTCACCCCTCCACTTT,CASSRRTCYNSPLHF
NA,TRBJ1-5,TRBV11-3,NA,TGTGCCAGCAGTTTATCCGGAGGCCAGCCCCAGCATTTT,CASSLSGGQPQHF
NA,TRBJ2-2,TRBV27,few,TGTGCCAGCAGGGCCCGGACAACAGGGACCGGGGAGCTGTTTTTT,CASRARTTGTGELFF
NA,TRBJ2-3,TRBV5-6,NA,TGTGCCAGCAGCTTGACAACAGATACGCAGTATTTT,CASSLTTDTQYF